One sample yielded the 27 T cell receptor beta chains listed below, sequenced in a study of T cells in Graves' hyperthyroidism and ophthalmopathy. From RNA transcripts, TCR beta CDR3 regions were amplified. Initially, a first-round RT-PCR of the TCR CDR3 employed the HTBI primer set. TCRdb called the multiplex PCR reads again in MiXCR, with one record for every CDR3 protein. The sample consists of roughly 840,000 distinct CDR3 sequences, over 35% of them appearing once. Sequences were obtained from blood. The receptors originated from a man in his late teens or twenties with Graves' hyperthyroidism.

The count of this clonotype is one. J is TRBJ1-2 and V is TRBV25-1; D might be TRBD1 (5 bases). The CDR3 length is 17 residues. V was trimmed by 6 bases and J by 8 bases, leaving 28 bases between them. The germline gives CDR1 MGHDK, CDR2 SYGVNS. The CDR3 is CASSQDTTKRGAGGYTF. DNA of the CDR3: TGTGCCAGCAGCCAAGATACAACTAAACGGGGCGCTGGAGGCTACACCTTC.

As DNA, the CDR3 is TGCAGCGTTGAAGATCGGGCGGGAGGTGAAAACATTCAGTACTTC. This codes for CSVEDRAGGENIQYF. The chain combines TRBV29-1 with TRBJ2-4, with TRBD2 matching 8 bases. Germline CDR1 is SQVTM and CDR2 is ANQGSEA. CDR3 length: 15 residues. The J segment lost 5 bases and the V segment lost 0 bases, leaving 6 bases of the junction unmatched.

The chain combines TRBV10-3 with TRBJ1-1; 10 bases match TRBD1. The ends lost 6 bases at V and 6 bases at J; junction bases unmatched: 10. CDR3 length: 15 amino acids. The V gene's germline CDR1 is ENHRY and CDR2 SYGVKD. The CDR3 DNA reads TGTGCCATCAGGGACGGGGACAGGGGAGACGCTGAAGCTTTCTTT. Amino acids: CAIRDGDRGDAEAFF.

This clonotype was counted between two and nine times. V gene TRBV20-1 combines with J gene TRBJ1-1; D is undetermined. Germline values: CDR1 DFQATT, CDR2 SNEGSKA (reference sequence). V was shortened by 6 bases and J by 5 bases, with 19 bases between the two germline ends. The CDR3 totals 14 residues. DNA for the CDR3: TGCAGTGCCGATATCATTTGGGATGCGACTGAAGCTTTCTTT. This codes for CSADIIWDATEAFF.

The rearrangement links TRBV5-1 to TRBJ2-2; maybe TRBD2 (6 bases). CDR3 length: 16 amino acids. From germline, CDR1 is SGHRS and CDR2 YFSETQ. Trimming left V 0 bases short and J 7 bases short, with 16 bases between. The CDR3 here is CASSLVPAGGFGELFF. CDR3 in DNA: TGCGCCAGCAGCTTGGTTCCCGCCGGGGGTTTCGGGGAGCTGTTTTTT.

This clonotype was picked up many times. This chain uses TRBV19 with TRBJ1-6; possible D gene TRBD1, 5 bases. The CDR3 sequence is 14 residues long. The V gene's germline CDR1 is LNHDA and CDR2 SQIVND (reference sequence). V was pared by 7 bases and J by 6 bases, with 13 bases between. The CDR3 DNA follows: TGTGCCAGTACCTCCGACAGTCCTAATTCACCCCTCCACTTT. Translating it yields CASTSDSPNSPLHF.

This clonotype appeared many times. J is TRBJ1-3 and V is TRBV29-1, with TRBD1 as a possible D gene (6 bases). Trimming took 5 bases from V and 4 from J, leaving 18 bases between them. This CDR3 region has 15 residues. Germline CDR1 is SQVTM and CDR2 is ANQGSEA. The CDR3: CSVFISRGDGNTIYF. The CDR3 DNA reads TGCAGCGTTTTCATCTCCAGGGGAGACGGAAACACCATATATTTT.

The chain has TRBV2 and TRBJ1-1, with D maybe TRBD1 (5 bases). Germline lookup yields CDR1 SNHLY and CDR2 FYNNEI. V was shortened by 5 bases and J by 5 bases, with 18 bases between the two germline ends. This CDR3 contains 15 residues. CDR3 nucleotides: TGTGCCAGCAGTTTTTCCCAGGGATGGGGGACTGAAGCTTTCTTT. This gives the protein CASSFSQGWGTEAFF.

The chain couples TRBV7-9 to TRBJ1-1; D is uncertain. The CDR3 consists of 13 residues. The V end lost 4 bases, the J end lost 2 bases, and 8 bases lay between the germline ends. The germline V gene encodes CDR1 SEHNR and CDR2 FQNEAQ (reference sequence). The DNA for the CDR3 is TGTGCCAGCAGCTCCGACTTTAACACTGAAGCTTTCTTT. It specifies CASSSDFNTEAFF.

The CDR3 region is CASRWGQPNTEAFF. CDR3 nucleotides: TGTGCCAGCAGATGGGGACAGCCTAACACTGAAGCTTTCTTT. The chain links TRBV12-3 or TRBV12-4 to TRBJ1-1; 7 bases align to TRBD1. V gave up 6 bases and J gave up 2 bases; unmatched junction bases: 6. The CDR3 is made up of 14 amino acids.

The genes are TRBV9 and TRBJ2-6; no firm D call. The ends were cut back, 0 bases at V and 0 bases at J, with 7 bases in the middle. Germline V lookup: CDR1 SGDLS, CDR2 YYNGEE. The CDR3 totals 16 residues. CDR3 in amino acids: CASSVVPSSGANVLTF. The CDR3 nucleotides read TGTGCCAGCAGCGTAGTCCCCAGCTCTGGGGCCAACGTCCTGACTTTC.

This clonotype turned up a few times. The V call is TRBV12-3 or TRBV12-4, the J call TRBJ2-7; D perhaps matches TRBD1 (5 bases). This CDR3 has 15 amino acids. Trimming removed 1 base from V and 3 bases from J, with 13 bases in between. CDR3 protein: CASSLGWGTSYEQYF. DNA of the CDR3: TGTGCCAGCAGTTTAGGGTGGGGCACCAGCTACGAGCAGTACTTC.

This rearrangement joins TRBV14 to TRBJ1-6, with TRBD1 identical over 7 bases. V dropped 4 bases and J dropped 13; count of bases not matched to a gene: 16. Per the germline V gene, CDR1 is SGHDN and CDR2 is FVKESK. The CDR3 spans 16 residues. This CDR3 reads CASSPDREESGGPLHF. Written as DNA, the CDR3 is TGTGCCAGCAGCCCTGACAGGGAGGAATCTGGAGGGCCCCTCCACTTT.

This clonotype was counted at least ten times. V and J are TRBV25-1 and TRBJ1-1; D gene uncertain. The CDR3 is made up of 12 amino acids. Trimming took 6 bases from V and 6 from J, leaving 11 bases between them. Germline V gives CDR1 MGHDK, CDR2 SYGVNS. For the CDR3, the DNA is TGTGCCAGCAGCCTAGATAGGGCTGAAGCTTTCTTT. Protein: CASSLDRAEAFF.

Notes on this clonotype: Relative to the germline gene, one junction end is altered; a read error may explain this. This sequence joins TRBV2 and TRBJ1-1, with 8 positions matching TRBD1. Germline V gene lookup returns CDR1 SNHLY and CDR2 FYNNEI. The CDR3 extends over 14 amino acids. The CDR3 region is CACSARQGLKEAFF. CDR3 coding DNA: TGTGCCTGCAGTGCCCGACAGGGGCTTAAGGAAGCTTTCTTT.

The chain is built from TRBV12-3 or TRBV12-4 and TRBJ2-2; D unresolved. Between the trimmed V and J ends, which lost 2 bases and 7 bases, there was a span of 8 bases. The CDR3 sequence is 13 residues long. In DNA, the CDR3 is TGTGCCAGCAGTTTAACCTCAGGCGGGGAGCTGTTTTTT. The encoded protein is CASSLTSGGELFF.

CDR3 residues: CATSRDWGAGGVYEQYF. In DNA, the CDR3 is TGTGCCACCAGCAGAGATTGGGGAGCGGGAGGGGTCTACGAGCAGTACTTC. The chain joins TRBV15 to TRBJ2-7; TRBD2 aligns across 10 bases. V shed 0 bases and J 3 bases; nucleotides not matched to a gene: 8. Germline V gene data show CDR1 as LNHNV and CDR2 as YYDKDF (reference sequence). The CDR3 covers 17 residues.

The genes are TRBV7-3 and TRBJ1-6, with TRBD1 matching 11 bases. Unmatched junction bases numbered 9, after V lost 5 bases and J lost 9 bases. Germline CDR1 reads SGHTA; CDR2 reads FQGTGA. The CDR3 is 16 residues long. The CDR3 reads CASSDGQGAIRSPLHF. DNA of the CDR3: TGTGCCAGCAGCGATGGACAGGGGGCGATCCGTTCACCCCTCCACTTT.

With respect to this clonotype: A clone one base away is much larger, so this may be a read error. V usage is TRBV7-8 and J usage is TRBJ1-1; possibly TRBD1 for D (5 bases). Trimming cost V 1 base and J 1 base, with 10 bases left between them. The germline V gene has CDR1 SGHVS and CDR2 FQNEAQ. The CDR3 is made up of 15 amino acids. CDR3 DNA: TGTGCCAGCAGCTTAGATTCGGGGGAGAACACTGAAGCTTTCTTT. Protein sequence: CASSLDSGENTEAFF.

The gene calls are TRBV19 and TRBJ2-2, with a weak D call TRBD1 (5 bases). The CDR3 loop spans 15 amino acids. The V gene's germline CDR1 is LNHDA and CDR2 SQIVND (reference sequence). Trimming cost V 7 bases and J 3 bases, with 15 bases left between them. The CDR3 loop reads CASKLAGIDTGELFF. Here the CDR3 DNA reads TGTGCCAGTAAACTTGCAGGGATTGACACCGGGGAGCTGTTTTTT.

This clonotype was picked up many times. This rearrangement joins TRBV29-1 to TRBJ1-5; D might be TRBD1 (5 bases). The CDR3 extends over 14 amino acids. Germline lookup yields CDR1 SQVTM and CDR2 ANQGSEA. V lost 4 bases and J 3 bases, leaving 13 bases between the germline ends. The CDR3 DNA reads TGCAGCGTTGGAGGGGAGGGTATCAATCAGCCCCAGCATTTT. It yields the protein CSVGGEGINQPQHF.

This clonotype turned up a few times. The chain combines TRBV10-3 with TRBJ1-1; tentative D call: TRBD1 (5 bases). CDR1 and CDR2 from the germline V gene are ENHRY and SYGVKD. V lost 11 bases, J lost 3 bases, and 19 bases lay in between. The CDR3 covers 14 residues. The CDR3 reads CASQGARFYTEAFF. Written as DNA, the CDR3 is TGTGCCTCCCAAGGGGCCAGGTTCTACACTGAAGCTTTCTTT.

This clonotype was observed a handful of times. The chain recombines TRBV7-2 with TRBJ2-7, with 9 bases lining up with TRBD2. This CDR3 is built from 16 residues. Germline V gives CDR1 SGHTA, CDR2 FQGNSA. The trim removed 2 bases at V and 6 bases at J, leaving 11 bases unmatched. CDR3 residues: CASSLHGAGGPSEQYF. The DNA of the CDR3 is TGTGCCAGCAGCTTACATGGGGCGGGAGGGCCCTCCGAGCAGTACTTC. Using reference TRBV7-2 and TRBJ2-7 for the parts outside the CDR3, the full variable domain is GAGVSQSPSNKVTEKGKDVELRCDPISGHTALYWYRQSLGQGLEFLIYFQGNSAPDKSGLPSDRFSAERTGGSVSTLTIQRTQQEDSAVYLCASSLHGAGGPSEQYFGPGTRLTVT.

The V gene is TRBV6-9, the J gene TRBJ1-4; TRBD1 agrees at 9 bases. V shed 10 bases and J 7 bases; nucleotides not matched to a gene: 4. Germline CDR1 MNHGY, CDR2 SVAAGI. This CDR3 is 12 amino acids long. CDR3: CATQDRGEKLFF. Here the CDR3 DNA reads TGTGCCACCCAGGACAGGGGTGAAAAACTGTTTTTT.

V is TRBV7-2 and J is TRBJ1-5; D not certain. The CDR3 sequence is 15 residues long. Germline values: CDR1 SGHTA, CDR2 FQGNSA. Trimming removed 3 bases at V and 5 bases at J, with 14 bases between. The CDR3, as DNA: TGTGCCAGCAGCTTTAAAGCAGGACCCGATCAGCCCCAGCATTTT. Translating it yields CASSFKAGPDQPQHF.

V usage is TRBV7-2 and J usage is TRBJ2-7; D remains unclear. The germline V gene encodes CDR1 SGHTA and CDR2 FQGNSA. Trimming removed 3 bases at V and 6 bases at J, with 9 bases between. The CDR3 is 12 amino acids. The CDR3 DNA sequence: TGTGCCAGCAGCTTCCAATCCGGCGAGCAGTACTTC. Its translation: CASSFQSGEQYF.

The chain recombines TRBV9 with TRBJ2-7; D is uncertain. The germline gives CDR1 SGDLS, CDR2 YYNGEE. CDR3 size: 13 residues. Trimming pared 5 bases from V and 6 bases from J, leaving 15 bases between. In DNA form, the CDR3 reads TGTGCCAGCAGTTCCCCCCAGACCATCGAGCAGTACTTC. It translates to CASSSPQTIEQYF.